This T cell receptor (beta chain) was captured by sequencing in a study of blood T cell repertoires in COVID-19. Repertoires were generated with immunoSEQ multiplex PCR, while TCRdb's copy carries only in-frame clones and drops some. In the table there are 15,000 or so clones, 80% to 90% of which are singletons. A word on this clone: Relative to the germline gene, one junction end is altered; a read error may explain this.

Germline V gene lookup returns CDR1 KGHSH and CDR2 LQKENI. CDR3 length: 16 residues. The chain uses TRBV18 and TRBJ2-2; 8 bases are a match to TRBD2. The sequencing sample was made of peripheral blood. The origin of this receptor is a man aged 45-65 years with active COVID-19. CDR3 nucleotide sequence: TGTGCCAGCTCGCCACAGAAAGCGGGAGATACCGGGGAGCTGTTTTTT. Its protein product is CASSPQKAGDTGELFF.